The rows below give T cell receptor beta chains drawn from one sample of a study of OX40 agonist ivuxolimab in advanced cancers. The table came from immunoSEQ multiplex PCR; TCRdb's copy has only in-frame clones and leaves some out. This table holds over 55,000 clones, 80% to 90% found once. The sample was CD4+ or CD8+ T cells sorted from blood, taken in a trial of the OX40 agonist ivuxolimab. The receptors here all came from an adult with an advanced solid tumor such as melanoma, head and neck, liver or kidney cancer. Both conserved end residues are part of each CDR3. Fields, in order: CDR3 DNA, CDR3 protein, clone size, J gene, V gene, D gene. A D gene is named only where the DNA matches it firmly. Clone size is shown for a subset of rows, as once, few, many or a class of expanded clone.

TGTGCCAGCAGCCCGACCCGGACGGACTATGGCTACACCTTC,CASSPTRTDYGYTF,NA,TRBJ1-2,TRBV5-6,NA
TGTGCCAGCAGCGGTGGATACCGGACAGTCTATAATTCACCCCTCCACTTT,CASSGGYRTVYNSPLHF,NA,TRBJ1-6,TRBV7-9,NA
TGTGCCAGCAGCTCAACCCGGGACCTGCGGGGATACAATGAGCAGTTCTTC,CASSSTRDLRGYNEQFF,NA,TRBJ2-1,TRBV7-9,NA
TGTGCCAGCAGCTTGGCGGGACACTCTGGGGCCAACGTCCTGACTTTC,CASSLAGHSGANVLTF,NA,TRBJ2-6,TRBV4-2,NA
TGTGCCAGCAGCCCTCTCCAACGACAGGGGGTCTACGAGCAGTACTTC,CASSPLQRQGVYEQYF,NA,TRBJ2-7,TRBV11-2,TRBD1
TGTGCCAGCAGCAAACGTCCAGGGGGCGCAGACTATGGCTACACCTTC,CASSKRPGGADYGYTF,few,TRBJ1-2,TRBV9,TRBD1
TGCGCCAGCAGCCGCAGGACAGGCGGGAACACTGAAGCTTTCTTT,CASSRRTGGNTEAFF,NA,TRBJ1-1,TRBV5-1,TRBD1
TGTGCCAGCAGTTTCTACAGGGGGCGGCTGAACACTGAAGCTTTCTTT,CASSFYRGRLNTEAFF,NA,TRBJ1-1,TRBV27,TRBD1
TGTGCCAGTAGTTCACAGGGAAAAAACACTGAAGCTTTCTTT,CASSSQGKNTEAFF,few,TRBJ1-1,TRBV19,NA
TGTGCCAGCATGCCAGGAGCGGGGGGAGGTGAGACCCAGTACTTC,CASMPGAGGGETQYF,NA,TRBJ2-5,TRBV7-2,TRBD2
TGTGCCAGCAGCTTCCCCACTAATGAAAAACTGTTTTTT,CASSFPTNEKLFF,once,TRBJ1-4,TRBV5-6,NA
TGTGCCAGCATCCCCTCGGGAAGCTATGGCTACACCTTC,CASIPSGSYGYTF,NA,TRBJ1-2,TRBV6-6,NA
TGTGCCAGTAGTAGATCAGGGGCCTACGAGCAGTACTTC,CASSRSGAYEQYF,NA,TRBJ2-7,TRBV19,NA
TGTGCCTCAGTTGACAGGGGTCGCACTGAAGCTTTCTTT,CASVDRGRTEAFF,NA,TRBJ1-1,TRBV10-3,TRBD1
TGTGCCAGCAGCTTGGACACTCACAGGGATGCGACTGAAGCTTTCTTT,CASSLDTHRDATEAFF,NA,TRBJ1-1,TRBV7-9,NA
TGTGCCAGCAGCTTTCCGGGACAGGGGAGGTGGAGTTCCGAGCAGTACTTC,CASSFPGQGRWSSEQYF,NA,TRBJ2-7,TRBV13,TRBD1
TGTGCCAGCAGCCCGCATTACAACTTCTTTAGCGGGGGGACAGATACGCAGTATTTT,CASSPHYNFFSGGTDTQYF,NA,TRBJ2-3,TRBV7-2,TRBD2
TGTGCCAGCAGCCTCGAGCTGTGGGGGGGGCGCATATCGGCTAATGAAAAACTGTTTTTT,CASSLELWGGRISANEKLFF,many,TRBJ1-4,TRBV7-8,NA
TGTGCCATGGCCGAGGACAGGGGAGGATATGGCTACACCTTC,CAMAEDRGGYGYTF,NA,TRBJ1-2,TRBV5-4,TRBD1
TGCGCCAGCAGCCAATCCCCGTATTCAAGGGGGGAGCTGTTTTTT,CASSQSPYSRGELFF,NA,TRBJ2-2,TRBV4-3,NA
TGTGCCAGCAGCTTAGCGGCGCGACAGGGACACGAGCAGTACTTC,CASSLAARQGHEQYF,NA,TRBJ2-7,TRBV11-1,TRBD1
TGTGCCAGCAGCTTAGTAGCAGAAGGAGAGACCCAGTACTTC,CASSLVAEGETQYF,NA,TRBJ2-5,TRBV11-1,NA
TGTGCCAGCAGAAATCGGGGACATTGGTATCGGCAGTACTTC,CASRNRGHWYRQYF,NA,TRBJ2-7,TRBV21-1,NA
TGTGCCAGCAGACTGTTCCGGGGCTCCTACGAGCAGTACTTC,CASRLFRGSYEQYF,NA,TRBJ2-7,TRBV7-2,NA
TGTGCCAGCTCACCAAGTGAGGTATCCTACGAGCAGTACTTC,CASSPSEVSYEQYF,few,TRBJ2-7,TRBV18,NA
TGTGCCAGTAGTACGACTAGCGAGTACGAGCAGTACTTC,CASSTTSEYEQYF,few,TRBJ2-7,TRBV19,TRBD2
TGCGCCAGCAGCCAGGGCTGGCGCAATCAGCCCCAGCATTTT,CASSQGWRNQPQHF,NA,TRBJ1-5,TRBV4-3,NA
TGTGCCAGCAGCCAAGGGGACATAGCCAAAAACATTCAGTACTTC,CASSQGDIAKNIQYF,NA,TRBJ2-4,TRBV4-2,NA
TGTGCCAGCAGCTTAGCGGAGGGGGCCGGGTTCTTC,CASSLAEGAGFF,once,TRBJ2-1,TRBV7-9,NA
TGTGCCAGCAGCTTAAGTCAACAGGGTTTCGGCAATCAGCCCCAGCATTTT,CASSLSQQGFGNQPQHF,NA,TRBJ1-5,TRBV7-8,NA
TGTGCCAGCAGCCAGGGGACAGGTACTTTAATCTATGGCTACACCTTC,CASSQGTGTLIYGYTF,few,TRBJ1-2,TRBV4-2,TRBD1
TGTGCCAGCAGTTTCTATAATTCACCCCTCCACTTT,CASSFYNSPLHF,NA,TRBJ1-6,TRBV28,NA
TGCAGCGTTGGTCGGGGGCTAGAAGCTGAAGCTTTCTTT,CSVGRGLEAEAFF,NA,TRBJ1-1,TRBV29-1,NA
TGTGCCAGCAGCTCGCGGACAGGGACTAACTATGGCTACACCTTC,CASSSRTGTNYGYTF,NA,TRBJ1-2,TRBV13,TRBD1